One T cell receptor (beta chain) is described in this entry. There is no known antigen for this receptor. Per-base quality was not reported, and no clone a single base away is much larger than it. This specimen comes from a study of shared T cell receptors in the human thymus (dated by TCRdb to about 2021). Context from the whole study: The study examined how self-reactive, shared T-cell receptor alpha chains are generated in the human thymus.

Library creation used the immunoSEQ multiplex PCR assay. Drawn from immuneACCESS, this table holds only the in-frame rearrangements with V and J called that TCRdb kept. Clones are partly lost; checked studies trace under half to an unresolved V gene and leave the rest unexplained. This sample lists more than 550,000 clones; roughly 86% were detected once. The ten largest clones represent just under 0.0095% of the sample. The CDR3 runs 14 amino acids, cysteine and phenylalanine included. Only CDR3 DNA is held: 42 bases, read in frame from base 1. CDR1 and CDR2, looked up from the germline V gene, are SGHRS and YFSETQ. V and J are truncated by 4 bases and 3 bases respectively, leaving an intervening sequence of 11 bases. This sample was shared with a second study, whose subject was human thymus T cells. The second paper further reports: Immunologically healthy infants undergoing open corrective cardiac surgery for congenital heart defects in Finland were used as donors. Thymus tissue was collected as surgical resects that were removed during corrective cardiac surgery. Both the thymic and the peripheral blood repertoires appeared to show biased V and J gene segment usage. The related research found that thymic TCR repertoires overlapped highly between unrelated individuals. TCR alpha and beta repertoires from fewer than ten infant thymus samples and four related peripheral blood samples were characterized in the study. Donor ages ranged from about 6 to 244 days, and the cohort comprised about six male and two female infants. Thymocytes were mechanically released from the tissue and were stored as pellets of roughly 10-32 million cells at -70 degrees C. A QIAsymphony instrument was used to extract genomic DNA from the frozen cell pellets. The immunoSEQ multiplex PCR assay was used to amplify the TCRB and TCRAD loci from a standardized amount of quality-controlled genomic DNA. The V(D)J region was spanned by amplicons of a length sufficient to cover the CDR3 and to identify V and J genes. The commercial immunoSEQ service was used to sequence amplicons on an Illumina platform. Corrections for primer bias and sequencing errors followed previously described methods, while TCRAD and TCRB definitions were based on the IMGT database. immunoSEQ Analyzer 3.0 and VDJTools were used for repertoire analysis, which covered basic statistics, V/J segment usage, diversity estimates, rarefaction and pairwise overlap. Diversity was estimated using the Chao1, ChaoE, Efron-Thisted, Shannon and inverse Simpson indices, and was also estimated on datasets down-sampled to the size of the smallest sample. For repertoire overlap, CDR3 nucleotide sequence, V gene and J gene had to match strictly, and clustering was done by Jaccard-based multidimensional scaling. On average, thymus samples yielded roughly 770,000 unique TCRB clonotypes, whereas blood samples yielded approximately 90,000.

The chain is assembled from TRBV5-1 and TRBJ2-1, and perhaps TRBD1 as D gene, on 6 matching bases. This TCR came from a boy under two years old with a congenital heart defect. Donor details come from another sample of the same person, matched by shared clones. Sequenced material: thymocytes. The DNA sequence reads TGCGCCAGCAGCGGGGGACAACTCTACAATGAGCAGTTCTTC. It encodes CASSGGQLYNEQFF.